Shown below are 17 T cell receptor beta chains from a single sample sequenced in a study of cytomegalovirus exposure and HLA in healthy donors. PCR used 60 Vbeta primers and 13 Jbeta primers. Libraries were prepared by immunoSEQ multiplex PCR; TCRdb keeps only in-frame clonotypes and omits some of them. This sample carries around 150,000 clones, 60% to 85% of them seen once, and the ten largest clones take 3.5% to 4%. The sequenced sample consisted of PBMCs. Receptors originate from a man aged 18 to 30 in good health and CMV-seronegative.

The rearrangement joins TRBV27 to TRBJ1-5, with 7 bases fitting TRBD1. The CDR3 length is 14 residues. V shed 5 bases, J shed 3 bases, and the junction held 4 bases outside the gene matches. Germline V gene sequence: CDR1 MNHEY, CDR2 SMNVEV (reference sequence). CDR3 bases: TGTGCCAGCAGTCGGGGACAGCCCAATCAGCCCCAGCATTTT. This gives the protein CASSRGQPNQPQHF.

This sequence joins TRBV18 and TRBJ2-3; D possibly corresponds to TRBD1 (5 bases). CDR1 and CDR2 from the germline V gene are KGHSH and LQKENI. Trimming stripped 1 base from V and 5 bases from J, with 7 bases between. The length of the CDR3 is 13 residues. The CDR3 sequence: CASSPQGKDTQYF. The CDR3 DNA follows: TGTGCCAGCTCACCACAGGGGAAAGATACGCAGTATTTT.

The chain couples TRBV10-3 to TRBJ2-3; D gene ambiguous. V lost 10 bases and J 6 bases, leaving 29 bases between the germline ends. This CDR3 is built from 17 residues. Germline CDR1 and CDR2: ENHRY and SYGVKD. DNA of the CDR3: TGTGCCACCCATTCGGGTTCGGCACTCCCTTCGCAGGATACGCAGTATTTT. It specifies CATHSGSALPSQDTQYF.

This clone came up a few times. The chain has TRBV11-3 and TRBJ2-3, with no clear D. Per the germline V gene, CDR1 is SGHNT and CDR2 is YENEEA. V was clipped by 3 bases and J by 1 base, with 5 bases between them. The CDR3 extends over 13 amino acids. The CDR3 sequence is CASSFSGTDTQYF. CDR3 in DNA: TGTGCCAGCAGCTTTTCTGGCACAGATACGCAGTATTTT.

This clone was recorded once. The chain employs TRBV28 and TRBJ2-7; TRBD1 matches at 9 bases. Looked up from germline, CDR1 is MDHEN and CDR2 is SYDVKM. The junction had 5 bases not matched to a gene; V was cut back by 10 bases and J by 4 bases. The CDR3 is 12 amino acids. CDR3 loop: CATGTGPYEQYF. As DNA, the CDR3 is TGTGCCACTGGGACAGGGCCGTACGAGCAGTACTTC.

The rearrangement joins TRBV7-9 to TRBJ1-2; a possible D gene is TRBD1 (5 bases). The CDR3 consists of 16 residues. CDR1 is SEHNR, CDR2 FQNEAQ, per germline (reference sequence). V lost 0 bases, J lost 6 bases, and 17 bases lay in between. CDR3 DNA: TGTGCCAGCAGCTTAGCGTCGGGGGGTGCGAACGATGGCTACACCTTC. Translation gives CASSLASGGANDGYTF.

This clone was observed a few times. This chain links TRBV7-9 with TRBJ2-4; 7 positions match TRBD2. V was clipped by 0 bases and J by 4 bases; unmatched bases: 6. The CDR3 loop spans 16 amino acids. Germline V gene sequence: CDR1 SEHNR, CDR2 FQNEAQ (reference sequence). CDR3 sequence reads: CASSLAGGGAKNIQYF. CDR3 sequence (DNA): TGTGCCAGCAGCTTAGCGGGGGGGGGTGCAAAAAACATTCAGTACTTC.

The gene calls are TRBV30 and TRBJ1-2; D unclear. V shed 4 bases and J shed 1 base, with 16 bases lying between them. The CDR3 covers 15 residues. Germline assignment: CDR1 GTSNPN and CDR2 SVGIG (reference sequence). The CDR3 nucleotides read TGTGCCTGGAATGGCGGCGTGACGGTTAACTATGGCTACACCTTC. Protein product: CAWNGGVTVNYGYTF.

V usage is TRBV19 and J usage is TRBJ2-3, with 8 nucleotides matching TRBD1. CDR3 length: 14 residues. Trimming took 6 bases from V and 0 from J; bases not matched to a gene: 2. Per the germline V gene, CDR1 is LNHDA and CDR2 is SQIVND (reference sequence). The CDR3 protein is CASSGQGSTDTQYF. CDR3 nucleotide sequence: TGTGCCAGTAGCGGACAGGGAAGCACAGATACGCAGTATTTT. Full variable domain (outside the CDR3, taken from reference TRBV19 and TRBJ2-3): DGGITQSPKYLFRKEGQNVTLSCEQNLNHDAMYWYRQDPGQGLRLIYYSQIVNDFQKGDIAEGYSVSREKKESFPLTVTSAQKNPTAFYLCASSGQGSTDTQYFGPGTRLTVL.

In its sample, this clone was seen a few times. The chain is built from TRBV7-9 and TRBJ1-2; TRBD1 is a possible D gene (5 bases). This CDR3 is 15 amino acids long. Between the trimmed V and J ends, which lost 3 bases and 2 bases, there was a span of 13 bases. Germline V gives CDR1 SEHNR, CDR2 FQNEAQ (reference sequence). The CDR3 bases are TGTGCCAGCAGCTTCAGGACAAGTAAGAACTATGGCTACACCTTC. This translates into CASSFRTSKNYGYTF.

The rearrangement joins TRBV27 to TRBJ1-1, with D unclear. V shed 5 bases and J shed 0 bases, with 7 bases lying between them. The CDR3 covers 13 residues. From germline, CDR1 is MNHEY and CDR2 SMNVEV (reference sequence). For the CDR3, the DNA is TGTGCCAGCAGTCCATACATGAACACTGAAGCTTTCTTT. It is translated as CASSPYMNTEAFF.

V usage is TRBV29-1 and J usage is TRBJ2-1; TRBD2 aligns across 10 bases. Germline CDR1 is SQVTM and CDR2 is ANQGSEA. CDR3 length: 15 residues. V lost 3 bases, J lost 8 bases, and 10 bases stayed unmatched. The CDR3 DNA sequence: TGCAGCGTTGAGACTAGCGGGCAGGGGTGGGATGAGCAGTTCTTC. Translated, it gives CSVETSGQGWDEQFF.

The chain links TRBV19 to TRBJ1-1, with TRBD1 matching 8 bases. This CDR3 has 14 residues. With 5 bases clipped from V and 2 bases from J, the junction kept 4 bases outside the gene matches. Germline values: CDR1 LNHDA, CDR2 SQIVND (reference sequence). CDR3 DNA sequence: TGTGCCAGTAGTCCGACAGGGGCCAACACTGAAGCTTTCTTT. This sequence encodes CASSPTGANTEAFF.

The V and J genes are TRBV6-1 and TRBJ2-2; TRBD2 matches at 14 bases. V shed 4 bases, J shed 6 bases, and the junction held 10 bases outside the gene matches. Germline CDR1 reads MNHNS; CDR2 reads SASEGT. The CDR3 totals 18 residues. DNA for the CDR3: TGTGCCAGCAGTGCGCTGCCGGGACTAGCGGGAGCCGCCGGGGAGCTGTTTTTT. Translating gives CASSALPGLAGAAGELFF.

The chain couples TRBV27 to TRBJ2-7; TRBD2 agrees at 12 bases. This CDR3 spans 14 amino acids. The V gene end was trimmed by 4 bases and the J gene end by 8 bases; junction bases not matched to a gene: 6. CDR1 is MNHEY and CDR2 is SMNVEV in the germline V gene (reference sequence). In DNA form, the CDR3 reads TGTGCCAGCAGTTCCGGACTAGCGGGGAATCAGCAGTACTTC. It is translated as CASSSGLAGNQQYF.

The CDR3 loop is CASSNIQRAAYEQYF. As DNA, the CDR3 is TGCGCCAGCAGTAATATACAGCGGGCGGCATACGAGCAGTACTTC. The rearrangement joins TRBV5-1 to TRBJ2-7, with D maybe TRBD2 (6 bases). This CDR3 has 15 amino acids. V was pared by 5 bases and J by 4 bases, with 19 bases between. Germline V gives CDR1 SGHRS, CDR2 YFSETQ.

The rearrangement links TRBV28 to TRBJ1-2; D possibly corresponds to TRBD1 (5 bases). The CDR3 is made up of 12 amino acids. Germline assignment: CDR1 MDHEN and CDR2 SYDVKM. Trimming cost V 6 bases and J 5 bases, with 10 bases left between them. CDR3 region: CASSLRDYGYTF. Here the CDR3 DNA reads TGTGCCAGCAGCCTCAGGGATTATGGCTACACCTTC.